The 4 T cell receptor beta chains presented below share a single source sample, sequenced in a study of beta chain features in type 1 diabetes. Sequencing targeted expressed TCRB transcripts, as all isolated RNA had been reverse transcribed. Profiling relied on immunoSEQ multiplex PCR, and the TCRdb table lists in-frame clones only, not all of them. The table includes 810,000 or so clones, roughly 15% detected once. The sequenced sample was naive CD4+ T cells from blood. The source is a woman between 18 and 30 years old in good health.

This sequence joins TRBV29-1 and TRBJ2-2, with 8 bases lining up with TRBD2. The CDR3 runs 15 residues. With 4 bases clipped from V and 1 base from J, the junction kept 5 bases outside the gene matches. CDR1 is SQVTM, CDR2 ANQGSEA, per germline. CDR3 protein: CSVGGSGMNTGELFF. In DNA form, the CDR3 reads TGCAGCGTTGGGGGTAGCGGGATGAACACCGGGGAGCTGTTTTTT.

The chain couples TRBV15 to TRBJ2-1; 7 nucleotides match TRBD1. Germline CDR1 and CDR2: LNHNV and YYDKDF (reference sequence). V lost 4 bases, J lost 7 bases, and 10 bases stayed unmatched. This CDR3 has 15 residues. CDR3 loop: CATSTARQGLNEQFF. The CDR3 bases are TGTGCCACCAGCACAGCGCGACAGGGTTTGAATGAGCAGTTCTTC.

This clone was observed a few times. The V gene is TRBV7-2, the J gene TRBJ1-2; D remains unclear. The germline V gene has CDR1 SGHTA and CDR2 FQGNSA. V shed 2 bases and J shed 2 bases, with 6 bases lying between them. The CDR3 consists of 13 residues. Written as DNA, the CDR3 is TGTGCCAGCAGCTTATTACAGAACTATGGCTACACCTTC. This sequence encodes CASSLLQNYGYTF.

The chain has TRBV9 and TRBJ2-2, with D unresolved. The CDR3 loop spans 15 amino acids. Trimming took 0 bases from V and 0 from J, leaving 6 bases between them. Per the germline V gene, CDR1 is SGDLS and CDR2 is YYNGEE. As DNA, the CDR3 is TGTGCCAGCAGCGTAGTCTGGGCGAACACCGGGGAGCTGTTTTTT. This sequence encodes CASSVVWANTGELFF.